Reported below is one TCR beta chain. Other DNA sequences in the same sample also yield this CDR3. The CDR3 runs 14 residues. V gave up 4 bases and J gave up 0 bases; unmatched junction bases: 3. Germline CDR1 is SGHRS and CDR2 is YFSETQ. CD45RA+ naive and CD45RA-negative memory subsets were separated from CD4+ cells. This entry comes from a study of shared clonotypes between healthy human individuals. Whole-study context: Per donor, three plates held CD4 naive cells, three held CD4 memory, two held CD8 naive and one held CD8 memory.

Sorted-subset replicate PCR reactions were performed with approximately 0.2 ug DNA, corresponding to roughly 30,000 T cell genomes. Generated by immunoSEQ multiplex PCR, the TCRdb table keeps only in-frame clones and is missing some. The profile covers around 2.1 million clones, with around 95% appearing a single time and over 0.1% taken by the ten largest. This receptor was obtained from a man aged 18 to 35 in good health. The V call is TRBV5-1, the J call TRBJ2-7, with 8 bases aligning to TRBD1. Input material: naive CD4+ T cells sorted from blood. The subset here: CD45RA+ positively selected. This CDR3 reads CASSRTGPSYEQYF. The CDR3 DNA sequence: TGCGCCAGCAGCAGGACAGGGCCCTCCTACGAGCAGTACTTC.